This T cell receptor (beta chain) was captured by sequencing in a study of blood T cell repertoires in COVID-19. Overall study: Acute and convalescent COVID-19 samples came from the United States, Italy and Spain. T cells, B-cell-depleted T cells, or PBMCs supplied cDNA or gDNA.

In the authors' workflow: Amplified reference gene primers provided the basis for estimating nucleated cell counts. Method: immunoSEQ multiplex PCR; TCRdb's copy keeps in-frame clones and lacks some. V, J and clone size are taken as reported in that table, and D and trimming were inferred from the DNA itself. Seen here are about 440,000 clones, about 89% observed once, and the top ten hold roughly 4%. Trimming stripped 2 bases from V and 10 bases from J, with 11 bases between. CDR3 length: 12 residues. This clonotype was obtained from a woman aged 25-40 years with acute or convalescent COVID-19. The rearrangement links TRBV12-3 or TRBV12-4 to TRBJ1-2; D is uncertain. The sequenced material came from peripheral blood. The CDR3 coding sequence is TGTGCCAGCAGTTTAAGTCGGGATTCCTACACCTTC. Translation: CASSLSRDSYTF.